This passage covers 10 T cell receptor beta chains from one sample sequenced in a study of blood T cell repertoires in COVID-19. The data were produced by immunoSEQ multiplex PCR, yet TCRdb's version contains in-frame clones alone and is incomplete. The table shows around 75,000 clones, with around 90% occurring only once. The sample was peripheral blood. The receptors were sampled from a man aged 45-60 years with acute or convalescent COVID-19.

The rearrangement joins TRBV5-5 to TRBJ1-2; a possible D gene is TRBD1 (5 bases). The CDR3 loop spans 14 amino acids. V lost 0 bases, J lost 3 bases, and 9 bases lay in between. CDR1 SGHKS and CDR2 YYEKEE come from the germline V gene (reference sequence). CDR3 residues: CASSLAQVHYGYTF. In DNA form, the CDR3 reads TGTGCCAGCAGCTTGGCACAGGTCCACTATGGCTACACCTTC.

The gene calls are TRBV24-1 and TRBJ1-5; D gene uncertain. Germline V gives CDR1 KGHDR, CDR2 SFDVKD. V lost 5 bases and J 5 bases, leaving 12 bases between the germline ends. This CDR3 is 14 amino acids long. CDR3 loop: CATSVSTRDQPQHF. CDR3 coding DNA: TGTGCCACCAGTGTGAGCACCCGGGATCAGCCCCAGCATTTT.

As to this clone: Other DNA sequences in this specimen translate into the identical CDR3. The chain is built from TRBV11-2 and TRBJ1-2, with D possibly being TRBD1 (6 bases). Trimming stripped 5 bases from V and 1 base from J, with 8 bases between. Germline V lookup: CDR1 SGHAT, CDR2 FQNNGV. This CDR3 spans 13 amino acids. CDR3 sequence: CASSPDSNYGYTF. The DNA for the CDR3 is TGTGCCAGCAGCCCGGACAGTAACTATGGCTACACCTTC. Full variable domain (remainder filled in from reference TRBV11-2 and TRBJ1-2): EAGVAQSPRYKIIEKRQSVAFWCNPISGHATLYWYQQILGQGPKLLIQFQNNGVVDDSQLPKDRFSAERLKGVDSTLKIQPAKLEDSAVYLCASSPDSNYGYTFGSGTRLTVV.

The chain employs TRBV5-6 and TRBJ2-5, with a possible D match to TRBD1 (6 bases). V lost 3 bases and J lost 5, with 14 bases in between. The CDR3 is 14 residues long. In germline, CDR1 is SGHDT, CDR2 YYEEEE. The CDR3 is CASSSTGIGETQYF. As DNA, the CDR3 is TGTGCCAGCAGCTCCACAGGGATAGGGGAGACCCAGTACTTC.

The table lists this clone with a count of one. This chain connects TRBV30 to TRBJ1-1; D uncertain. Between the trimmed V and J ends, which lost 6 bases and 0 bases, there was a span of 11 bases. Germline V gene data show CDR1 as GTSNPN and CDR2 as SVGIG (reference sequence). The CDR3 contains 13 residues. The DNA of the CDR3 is TGTGCCTGCCGAACAGTCATGAACACTGAAGCTTTCTTT. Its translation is CACRTVMNTEAFF. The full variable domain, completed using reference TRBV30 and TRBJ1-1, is SQTIHQWPATLVQPVGSPLSLECTVEGTSNPNLYWYRQAAGRGLQLLFYSVGIGQISSEVPQNLSASRPQDRQFILSSKKLLLSDSGFYLCACRTVMNTEAFFGQGTRLTVV.

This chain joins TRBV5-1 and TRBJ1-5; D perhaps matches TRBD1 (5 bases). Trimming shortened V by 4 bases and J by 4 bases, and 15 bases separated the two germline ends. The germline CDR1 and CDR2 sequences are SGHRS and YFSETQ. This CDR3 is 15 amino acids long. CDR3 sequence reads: CASSQGGQPNQPQHF. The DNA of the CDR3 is TGCGCCAGCAGCCAGGGTGGGCAGCCGAATCAGCCCCAGCATTTT. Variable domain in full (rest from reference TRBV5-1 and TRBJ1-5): KAGVTQTPRYLIKTRGQQVTLSCSPISGHRSVSWYQQTPGQGLQFLFEYFSETQRNKGNFPGRFSGRQFSNSRSEMNVSTLELGDSALYLCASSQGGQPNQPQHFGDGTRLSIL.

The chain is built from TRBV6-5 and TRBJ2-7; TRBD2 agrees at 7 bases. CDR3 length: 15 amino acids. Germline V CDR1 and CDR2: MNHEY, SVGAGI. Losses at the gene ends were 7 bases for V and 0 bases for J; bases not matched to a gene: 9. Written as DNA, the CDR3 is TGTGCCAGCACTGCACCTAGCGGAAGCTCCTACGAGCAGTACTTC. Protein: CASTAPSGSSYEQYF.

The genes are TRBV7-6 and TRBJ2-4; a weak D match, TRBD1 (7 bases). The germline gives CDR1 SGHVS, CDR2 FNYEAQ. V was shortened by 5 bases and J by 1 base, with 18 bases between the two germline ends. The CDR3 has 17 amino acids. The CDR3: CASSNPRSGGAKNIQYF. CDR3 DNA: TGTGCCAGCAGCAACCCTAGGTCAGGGGGGGCCAAAAACATTCAGTACTTC.

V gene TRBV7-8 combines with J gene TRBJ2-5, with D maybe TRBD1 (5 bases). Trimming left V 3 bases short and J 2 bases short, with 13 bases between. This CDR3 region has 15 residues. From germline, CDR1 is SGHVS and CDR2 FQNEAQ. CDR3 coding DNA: TGTGCCAGCAGCTTTCTAGGAAGGGGACAAGAGACCCAGTACTTC. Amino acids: CASSFLGRGQETQYF.

For the CDR3, the DNA is TGTGCCATCAGTGCGGCGAGGTTTACAGGGAGTGTGAACACTGAAGCTTTCTTT. Protein sequence: CAISAARFTGSVNTEAFF. The chain couples TRBV10-3 to TRBJ1-1; maybe TRBD1 (6 bases). Trimming pared 4 bases from V and 0 bases from J, leaving 21 bases between. The CDR3 contains 18 residues. CDR1 and CDR2 (germline): ENHRY, SYGVKD.